The source of this T cell receptor (beta chain) is a study of blood T cell repertoires in COVID-19. The overall study: Sites in the United States, Italy and Spain provided acute and convalescent COVID-19 samples. T cells, B-cell-depleted T cells, or PBMCs provided the cDNA or gDNA that served as material.

Seattle cases were enrolled at active infection and followed longitudinally. Germline loops: CDR1 MDHEN, CDR2 SYDVKM. The V and J ends lost 5 bases and 8 bases, in that order; junction bases with no gene match: 8. The CDR3 has 16 residues. Original data processing: How many nucleated cells were present was estimated from reference gene primer amplification. TCRdb keeps only in-frame clones here, not all; method: immunoSEQ multiplex PCR. The V and J calls and the clone size are those of that table, but D and trimming were determined from the DNA. The data hold roughly 160,000 clones, with 79% observed a single time.

Input material: peripheral blood. The J gene is TRBJ2-1, the V gene TRBV28, with TRBD2 matching over 14 bases. The origin of this receptor is a woman aged 55-69 years with COVID-19, enrolled during active disease. The CDR3 coding sequence is TGTGCCAGCAGTATCGCCGGGACTAGCGGGAGCTATGAGCAGTTCTTC. The encoded protein is CASSIAGTSGSYEQFF.